The 5 T cell receptor beta chains reported below all come from one sample, sequenced in a study of regulatory T cells in long-lasting Graves disease. TCR beta libraries were built with iRepertoire HTBI primers and Arm-PCR of CDR3 regions. TCRdb used MiXCR to reprocess the multiplex PCR reads, holding one entry per CDR3 protein. This sample yields 580,000 or so distinct CDR3 sequences, of which 15% to 20% are seen a single time; around 12% belongs to the top ten. Time point in this sample: newly diagnosed GD, antithyroid drugs for less than 3 months. Following extraction of RNA from PBMCs, that RNA was used to make the TCR library. This sample also appeared in a second study, on T cells in Graves' hyperthyroidism and ophthalmopathy.

The source was peripheral blood mononuclear cells (PBMCs), collected at new diagnosis, from a patient treated with antithyroid drugs. The receptors shown here come from a young man with Graves disease.

This clonotype showed up many times. The V call is TRBV30, the J call TRBJ2-7, with TRBD2 matching 7 bases. Germline V lookup: CDR1 GTSNPN, CDR2 SVGIG (reference sequence). CDR3 length equals 13 residues. J gave up 7 bases and V 4 bases, and 10 bases lay outside the gene matches. CDR3 residues: CAWNKRGLGEQYF. For the CDR3, the DNA is TGTGCCTGGAATAAGCGGGGCCTGGGGGAGCAGTACTTC.

Details on this clonotype: Because it lacks the conserved phenylalanine or tryptophan at the end, this CDR3 is likely a read error. The genes are TRBV6-1 and TRBJ1-1; possible D gene TRBD1, 5 bases. The CDR3 contains 13 residues. The germline CDR1 and CDR2 sequences are MNHNS and SASEGT. Trimming took 6 bases from V and 8 from J, leaving 16 bases between them. The CDR3 DNA follows: TGTGCCAGCAGACAGGCTAATCGGGGGGAAGCTTTCCTT. It is translated as CASRQANRGEAFL.

CDR3 sequence (DNA): TGTGCCAGCTCACCATCCGGGGGCGAAGCTTTCTTT. It encodes CASSPSGGEAFF. The rearrangement uses TRBV18 and TRBJ1-1; D possibly corresponds to TRBD1 (6 bases). Trimming left V 2 bases short and J 8 bases short, with 9 bases between. The CDR3 covers 12 residues. Looked up from germline, CDR1 is KGHSH and CDR2 is LQKENI.

The chain carries TRBV9 and TRBJ1-1; 7 bases map to TRBD1. Germline CDR1 SGDLS, CDR2 YYNGEE. The CDR3 covers 15 residues. After removal of 4 bases from V and 6 bases from J, the junction contained 12 bases not matched to a gene. CDR3 region: CASSPHRGVEAEAFF. The CDR3 bases are TGTGCCAGCAGCCCCCACAGGGGTGTGGAGGCTGAAGCTTTCTTT.

This clonotype appeared a few times. The gene calls are TRBV7-9 and TRBJ2-2; D gene ambiguous. The CDR3 extends over 12 amino acids. Germline V lookup: CDR1 SEHNR, CDR2 FQNEAQ (reference sequence). The germline V and J ends were trimmed by 8 bases and 1 base, with 5 bases remaining between them. The CDR3 DNA follows: TGTGCCAGCGACGAGAACACCGGGGAGCTGTTTTTT. Encoded protein: CASDENTGELFF.